Sequencing of this TCR beta chain was carried out in a study of human T cells and chemical hapten exposure. Original processing methods: Counting gave a median of 95,638 TCRs per sample, with values ranging from about 23,224 to 690,600. TCRdb fed the RACE reads into MiXCR, producing one record per CDR3 protein. These V and J calls derive from TCRdb rather than the authors' analysis. Among roughly 260,000 distinct CDR3 sequences listed, roughly 8.9% were seen once. Whole-study results and caveats: Large CDR3 similarity clusters arose significantly more often from expanded TCRs than from controls. As the donors had alopecia, their immune response may differ from healthy people's.

This clonotype came up many times. Its antigen is undetermined. There are 16 residues in the CDR3. Unmatched junction bases numbered 7, after V lost 0 bases and J lost 4 bases. Germline assignment: CDR1 LGHNA and CDR2 YSLEER. Documented time point: pre-sensitization, week 0. Treatment denoted: therapeutic diphenylcyclopropenone sensitization with weekly scalp DPC. The drawing of blood occurred before each patch test was applied. The receptor's source is a middle-aged woman with alopecia areata. Some clones in this sample may be carry-over from other donors' samples. The sequences come from whole blood, collected in connection with sensitization to the hapten diphenylcyclopropenone (DPC). This rearrangement joins TRBV4-3 to TRBJ2-3; 7 bases map to TRBD2. As DNA, the CDR3 is TGCGCCAGCAGCCAAGATCGGGGGGAAGGCGCAGATACGCAGTATTTT. Protein product: CASSQDRGEGADTQYF.